This T cell receptor beta chain appears in the sequencing data of a study of blood T cell repertoires in COVID-19. Original data processing: It was from reference gene primer amplification that nucleated cell counts were estimated. Sequencing used immunoSEQ multiplex PCR; TCRdb keeps in-frame clones, though not all of them. The DNA gave D and trimming, while V, J and clone size come from that table. The sample includes a few hundred thousand clones, under 85% of them seen just once. In germline, CDR1 is SGHAT, CDR2 FQNNGV. V lost 0 bases and J lost 7, with 10 bases in between. The CDR3 consists of 13 residues.

This TCR derives from a human donor with COVID-19, enrolled during active disease. The donor label of this sample is uncertain. Material for sequencing was peripheral blood. This sequence joins TRBV11-2 and TRBJ2-7, with D maybe TRBD2 (5 bases). The CDR3 sequence is CASSLEGSEEQYF. The CDR3, as DNA: TGTGCCAGCAGCTTAGAAGGTAGCGAGGAGCAGTACTTC. Full variable domain (missing parts from reference TRBV11-2 and TRBJ2-7): EAGVAQSPRYKIIEKRQSVAFWCNPISGHATLYWYQQILGQGPKLLIQFQNNGVVDDSQLPKDRFSAERLKGVDSTLKIQPAKLEDSAVYLCASSLEGSEEQYFGPGTRLTVT.